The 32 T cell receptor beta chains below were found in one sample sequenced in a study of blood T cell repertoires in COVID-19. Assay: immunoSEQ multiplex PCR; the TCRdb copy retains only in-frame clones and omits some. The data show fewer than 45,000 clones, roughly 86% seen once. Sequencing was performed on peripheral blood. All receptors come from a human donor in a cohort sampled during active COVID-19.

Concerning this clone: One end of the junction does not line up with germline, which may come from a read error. The CDR3 nucleotides are TGTGCTAGCAGCTGGGGGACAGGGGCCCAAGAGACCCAGTACTTC. Translated: CASSWGTGAQETQYF. V and J are TRBV7-7 and TRBJ2-5; 10 bases match TRBD1. CDR3 length: 15 residues. Germline V gene data show CDR1 as SSHAT and CDR2 as FNYEAQ (reference sequence).

Here the CDR3 reads CASSTAAAGYGYTF. DNA for the CDR3: TGTGCCAGCAGCACGGCGGCAGCCGGCTATGGCTACACCTTC. This rearrangement joins TRBV7-8 to TRBJ1-2; no clear D. The CDR3 has 14 residues. Germline V gene lookup returns CDR1 SGHVS and CDR2 FQNEAQ. V was shortened by 5 bases and J by 4 bases, with 14 bases between the two germline ends.

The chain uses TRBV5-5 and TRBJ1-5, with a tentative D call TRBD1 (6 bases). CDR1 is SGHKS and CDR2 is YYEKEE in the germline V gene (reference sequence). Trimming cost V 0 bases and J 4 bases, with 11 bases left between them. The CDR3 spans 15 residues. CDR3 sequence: CASSLVRQGNQPQHF. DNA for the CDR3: TGTGCCAGCAGCTTGGTAAGGCAGGGGAATCAGCCCCAGCATTTT.

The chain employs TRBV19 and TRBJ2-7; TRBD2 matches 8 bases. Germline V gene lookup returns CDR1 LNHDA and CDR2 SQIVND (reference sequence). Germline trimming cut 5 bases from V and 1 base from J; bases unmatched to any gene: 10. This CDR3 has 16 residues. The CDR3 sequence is CASSLDSGGLSYEQYF. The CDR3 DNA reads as TGTGCCAGTAGTCTCGACAGCGGGGGCCTGTCCTACGAGCAGTACTTC.

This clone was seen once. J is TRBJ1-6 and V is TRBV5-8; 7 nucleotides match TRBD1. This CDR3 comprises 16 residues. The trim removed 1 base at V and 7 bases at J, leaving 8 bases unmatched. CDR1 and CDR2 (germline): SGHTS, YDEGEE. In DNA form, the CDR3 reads TGTGCCAGCAGCTTGTCGTCGGACAGGTGGAATTCACCCCTCCACTTT. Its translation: CASSLSSDRWNSPLHF.

CDR3 protein: CASSQPPRVTANTEAFF. CDR3 bases: TGTGCCAGCAGCCAACCCCCCAGGGTCACCGCGAACACTGAAGCTTTCTTT. The chain uses TRBV3-1 (or the pseudogene TRBV3-2) and TRBJ1-1, with D perhaps TRBD1 (5 bases). This CDR3 region has 17 residues. Trimming removed 2 bases at V and 1 base at J, with 17 bases between. Germline CDR1 and CDR2: LGHDT and YNNKEL (reference sequence).

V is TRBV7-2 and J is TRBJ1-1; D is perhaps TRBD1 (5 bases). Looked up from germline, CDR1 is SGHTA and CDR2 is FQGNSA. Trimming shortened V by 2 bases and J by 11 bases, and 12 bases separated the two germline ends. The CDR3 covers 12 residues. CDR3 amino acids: CASSLRRGWAFF. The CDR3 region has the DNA TGTGCCAGCAGCTTAAGGAGGGGCTGGGCTTTCTTT.

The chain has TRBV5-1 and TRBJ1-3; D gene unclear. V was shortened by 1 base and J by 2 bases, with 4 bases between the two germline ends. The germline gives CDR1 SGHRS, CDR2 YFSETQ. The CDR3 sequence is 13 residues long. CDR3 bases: TGCGCCAGCAGCTTGTCAGCTGGAAACACCATATATTTT. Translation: CASSLSAGNTIYF.

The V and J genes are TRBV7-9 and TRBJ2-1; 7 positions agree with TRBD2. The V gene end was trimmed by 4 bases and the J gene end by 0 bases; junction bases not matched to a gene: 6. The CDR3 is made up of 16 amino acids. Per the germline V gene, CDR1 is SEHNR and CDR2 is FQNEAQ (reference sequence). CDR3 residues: CASSSWGGSSYNEQFF. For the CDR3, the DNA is TGTGCCAGCAGCTCCTGGGGCGGGAGCTCCTACAATGAGCAGTTCTTC.

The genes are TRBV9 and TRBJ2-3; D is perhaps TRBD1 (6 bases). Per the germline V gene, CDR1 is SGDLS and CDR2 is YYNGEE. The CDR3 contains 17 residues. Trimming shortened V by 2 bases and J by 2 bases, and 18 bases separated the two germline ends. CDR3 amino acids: CASSVLGGNLLTDTQYF. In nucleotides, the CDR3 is TGTGCCAGCAGCGTTCTAGGGGGTAACCTTCTCACAGATACGCAGTATTTT.

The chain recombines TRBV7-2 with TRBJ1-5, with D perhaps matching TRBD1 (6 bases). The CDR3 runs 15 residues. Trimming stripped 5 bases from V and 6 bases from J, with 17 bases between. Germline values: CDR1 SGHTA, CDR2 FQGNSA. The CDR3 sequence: CASSPPGGLPQPQHF. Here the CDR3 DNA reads TGTGCCAGCAGCCCCCCGGGGGGGCTACCTCAGCCCCAGCATTTT.

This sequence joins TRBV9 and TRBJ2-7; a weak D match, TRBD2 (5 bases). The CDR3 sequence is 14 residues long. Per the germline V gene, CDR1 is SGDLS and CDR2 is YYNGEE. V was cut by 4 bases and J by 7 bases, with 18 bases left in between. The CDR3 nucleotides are TGTGCCAGCAGCCCTCTGAGGGCTCCGGGGGAGCAGTACTTC. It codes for CASSPLRAPGEQYF.

The CDR3 region has the DNA TGTGCCAGCAGTCTGTCGGGTTCTCAGCCCCAGCATTTT. It encodes CASSLSGSQPQHF. This chain joins TRBV5-6 and TRBJ1-5; no definite D call. V was pared by 5 bases and J by 6 bases, with 12 bases between. CDR3 length: 13 residues. Germline loops: CDR1 SGHDT, CDR2 YYEEEE.

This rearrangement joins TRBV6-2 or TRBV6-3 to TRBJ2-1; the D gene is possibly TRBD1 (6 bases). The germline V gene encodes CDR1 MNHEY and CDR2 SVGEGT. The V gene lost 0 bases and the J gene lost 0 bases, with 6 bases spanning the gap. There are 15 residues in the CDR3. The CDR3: CASSYSGGSYNEQFF. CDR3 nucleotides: TGTGCCAGCAGTTACTCAGGGGGCTCCTACAATGAGCAGTTCTTC.

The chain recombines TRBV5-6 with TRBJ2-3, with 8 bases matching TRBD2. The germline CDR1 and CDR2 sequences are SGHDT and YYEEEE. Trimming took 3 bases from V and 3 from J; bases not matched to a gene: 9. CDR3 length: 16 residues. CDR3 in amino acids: CASSWGPAGETDTQYF. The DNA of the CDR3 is TGTGCCAGCAGCTGGGGGCCAGCGGGGGAAACAGATACGCAGTATTTT.

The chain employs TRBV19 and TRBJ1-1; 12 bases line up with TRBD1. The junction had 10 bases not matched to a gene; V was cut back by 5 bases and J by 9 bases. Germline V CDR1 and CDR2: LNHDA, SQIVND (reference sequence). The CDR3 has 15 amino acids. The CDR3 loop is CASSLPRDRGLKAFF. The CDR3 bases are TGTGCCAGTAGTCTGCCCCGGGACAGGGGGCTTAAAGCTTTCTTT. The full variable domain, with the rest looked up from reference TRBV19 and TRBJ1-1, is DGGITQSPKYLFRKEGQNVTLSCEQNLNHDAMYWYRQDPGQGLRLIYYSQIVNDFQKGDIAEGYSVSREKKESFPLTVTSAQKNPTAFYLCASSLPRDRGLKAFFGQGTRLTVV.

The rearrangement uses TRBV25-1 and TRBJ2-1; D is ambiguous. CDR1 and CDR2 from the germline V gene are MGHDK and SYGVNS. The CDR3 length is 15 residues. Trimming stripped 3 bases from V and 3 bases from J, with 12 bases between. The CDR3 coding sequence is TGTGCCAGCAGTGATTCGACTCAATTCTACAATGAGCAGTTCTTC. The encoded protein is CASSDSTQFYNEQFF.

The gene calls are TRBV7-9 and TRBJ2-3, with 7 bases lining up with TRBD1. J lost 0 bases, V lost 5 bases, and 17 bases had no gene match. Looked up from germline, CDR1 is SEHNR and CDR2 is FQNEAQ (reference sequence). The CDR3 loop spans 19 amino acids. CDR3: CASSPTTRTGTVSTDTQYF. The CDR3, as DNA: TGTGCCAGCAGCCCAACAACCCGTACCGGGACAGTGAGCACAGATACGCAGTATTTT.

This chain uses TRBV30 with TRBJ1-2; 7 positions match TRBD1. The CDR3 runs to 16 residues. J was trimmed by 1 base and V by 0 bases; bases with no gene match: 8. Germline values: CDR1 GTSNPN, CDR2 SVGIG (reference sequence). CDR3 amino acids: CAWSVQGQENNYGYTF. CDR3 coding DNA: TGTGCCTGGAGTGTACAAGGACAGGAGAATAACTATGGCTACACCTTC.

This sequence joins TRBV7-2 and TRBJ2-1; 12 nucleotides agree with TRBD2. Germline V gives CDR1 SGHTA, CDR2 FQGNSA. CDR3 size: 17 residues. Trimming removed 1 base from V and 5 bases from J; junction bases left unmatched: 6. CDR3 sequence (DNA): TGTGCCAGCAGCTTAGTCCCGCTAGCGGGGGGGCACAATGAGCAGTTCTTC. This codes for CASSLVPLAGGHNEQFF.

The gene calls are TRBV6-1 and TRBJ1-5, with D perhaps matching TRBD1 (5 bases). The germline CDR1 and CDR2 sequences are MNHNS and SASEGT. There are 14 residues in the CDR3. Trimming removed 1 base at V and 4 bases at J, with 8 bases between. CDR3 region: CASSEGAGNQPQHF. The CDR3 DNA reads TGTGCCAGCAGTGAAGGGGCAGGGAATCAGCCCCAGCATTTT.

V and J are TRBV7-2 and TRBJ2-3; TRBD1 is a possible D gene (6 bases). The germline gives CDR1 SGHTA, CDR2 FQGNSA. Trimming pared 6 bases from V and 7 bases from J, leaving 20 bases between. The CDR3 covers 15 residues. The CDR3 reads CASSLIHRVRNTQYF. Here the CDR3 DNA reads TGTGCCAGCAGTCTAATCCACAGGGTCAGGAATACGCAGTATTTT.

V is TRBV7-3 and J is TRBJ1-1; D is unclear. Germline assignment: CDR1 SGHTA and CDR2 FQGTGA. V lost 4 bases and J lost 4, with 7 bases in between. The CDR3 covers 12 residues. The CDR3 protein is CASSSSLTEAFF. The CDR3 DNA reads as TGTGCCAGCAGCTCCTCCCTCACTGAAGCTTTCTTT.

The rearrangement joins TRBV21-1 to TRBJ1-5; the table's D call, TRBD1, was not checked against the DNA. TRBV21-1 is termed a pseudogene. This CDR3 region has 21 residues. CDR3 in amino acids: CASSKLGQGEGGIYSNQPQHF. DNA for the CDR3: TGTGCCAGCAGCAAATTGGGACAGGGTGAAGGGGGTATTTACAGCAATCAGCCCCAGCATTTT.

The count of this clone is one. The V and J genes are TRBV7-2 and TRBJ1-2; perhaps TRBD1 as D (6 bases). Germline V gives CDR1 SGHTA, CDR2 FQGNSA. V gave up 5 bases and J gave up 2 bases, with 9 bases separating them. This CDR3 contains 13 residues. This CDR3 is CASSRDKNYGYTF. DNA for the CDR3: TGTGCCAGCAGCCGGGACAAAAACTATGGCTACACCTTC.

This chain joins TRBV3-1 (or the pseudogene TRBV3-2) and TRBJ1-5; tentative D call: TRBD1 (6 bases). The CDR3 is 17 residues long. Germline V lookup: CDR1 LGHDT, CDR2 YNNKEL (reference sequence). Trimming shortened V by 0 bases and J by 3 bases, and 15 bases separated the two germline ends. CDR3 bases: TGTGCCAGCAGCCAAGATAATGAGGGACATCTCAATCAGCCCCAGCATTTT. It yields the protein CASSQDNEGHLNQPQHF.

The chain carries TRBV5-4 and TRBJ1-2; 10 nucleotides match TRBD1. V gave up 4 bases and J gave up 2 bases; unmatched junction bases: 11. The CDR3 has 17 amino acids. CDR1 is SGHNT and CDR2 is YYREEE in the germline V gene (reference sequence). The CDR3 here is CASSISGTGAYNYGYTF. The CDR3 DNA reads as TGTGCCAGCAGCATTTCCGGGACAGGGGCATACAACTATGGCTACACCTTC. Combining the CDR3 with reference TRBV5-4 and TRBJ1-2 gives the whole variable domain ETGVTQSPTHLIKTRGQQVTLRCSSQSGHNTVSWYQQALGQGPQFIFQYYREEENGRGNFPPRFSGLQFPNYSSELNVNALELDDSALYLCASSISGTGAYNYGYTFGSGTRLTVV.

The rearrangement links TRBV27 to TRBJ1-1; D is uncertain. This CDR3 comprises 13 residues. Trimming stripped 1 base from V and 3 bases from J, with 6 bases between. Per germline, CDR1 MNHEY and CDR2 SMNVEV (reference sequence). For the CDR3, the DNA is TGTGCCAGCAGTTTATATCGGGACACTGAAGCTTTCTTT. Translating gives CASSLYRDTEAFF.

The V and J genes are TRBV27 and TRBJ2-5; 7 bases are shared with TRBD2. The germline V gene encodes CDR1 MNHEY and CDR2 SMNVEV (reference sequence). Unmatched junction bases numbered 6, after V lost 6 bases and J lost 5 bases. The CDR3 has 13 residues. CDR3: CASSHGGWETQYF. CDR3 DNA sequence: TGTGCCAGCAGCCACGGGGGGTGGGAGACCCAGTACTTC.

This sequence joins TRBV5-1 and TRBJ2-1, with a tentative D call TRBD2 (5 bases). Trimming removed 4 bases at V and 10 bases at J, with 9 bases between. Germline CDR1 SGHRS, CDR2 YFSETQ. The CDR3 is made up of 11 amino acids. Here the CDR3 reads CASSTGGEQFF. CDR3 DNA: TGCGCCAGCAGCACCGGCGGGGAGCAGTTCTTC.

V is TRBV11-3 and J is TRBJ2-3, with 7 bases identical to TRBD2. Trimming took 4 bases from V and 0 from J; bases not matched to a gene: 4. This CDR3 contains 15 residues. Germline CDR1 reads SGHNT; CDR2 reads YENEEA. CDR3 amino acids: CASSSRTRSTDTQYF. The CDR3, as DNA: TGTGCCAGCAGCTCACGGACTAGAAGCACAGATACGCAGTATTTT.

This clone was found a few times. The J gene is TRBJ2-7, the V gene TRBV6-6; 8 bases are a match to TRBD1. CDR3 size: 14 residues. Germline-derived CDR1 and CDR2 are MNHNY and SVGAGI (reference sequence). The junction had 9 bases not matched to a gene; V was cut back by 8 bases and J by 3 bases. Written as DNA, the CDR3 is TGTGCCAGCGGTGTGACAGGGGTTCTCTACGAGCAGTACTTC. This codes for CASGVTGVLYEQYF.